This T cell receptor (beta chain) was identified in a study of PD-1 blockade in classical Hodgkin lymphoma. Assay: immunoSEQ multiplex PCR; the TCRdb copy retains only in-frame clones and omits some. The data contain about 100,000 clones, roughly nine tenths of them singletons. Germline V gene sequence: CDR1 MDHEN, CDR2 SYDVKM. V lost 5 bases to trimming and J lost 0 bases; unmatched junction nucleotides: 4. The CDR3 runs 16 residues. This clone was detected only once. The target antigen is unknown. Each and every patient relapsed after autologous stem cell transplantation, and patients got differing brentuximab vedotin exposure. Study outcomes and limitations: Complete responders possessed baseline diversity comparable to newly diagnosed patients. Baseline TCR diversity was reportedly lower in newly diagnosed patients than healthy donors. Nivolumab initiation under 1 year post-ASCT meant exclusion.

The sequence was obtained from a human donor with classical Hodgkin lymphoma. The chain combines TRBV28 with TRBJ2-1; 10 nucleotides line up with TRBD2. Material: peripheral blood mononuclear cells (PBMCs), obtained before the second cycle of nivolumab. The DNA for the CDR3 is TGTGCCAGCAGTCACCCTAGCGGGAGCTCCTACAATGAGCAGTTCTTC. It specifies CASSHPSGSSYNEQFF.